This entry concerns a single T cell receptor (beta chain). Clones were sequenced by immunoSEQ multiplex PCR, and TCRdb holds only the in-frame ones, with some missing. The sample holds over 200,000 clones; approximately 82% are singletons and the top ten take 7.5% to 9%. Germline V gene lookup returns CDR1 SQVTM and CDR2 ANQGSEA. Trimming cost V 7 bases and J 1 base, with 4 bases left between them. The CDR3 spans 10 residues. The data originate from a study of blood T cell repertoires in COVID-19. Study-wide context: The samples span acute and convalescent COVID-19 from the United States, Italy and Spain. The analysed material was cDNA or gDNA that came from T cells, B-cell-depleted T cells, or PBMCs.

The chain recombines TRBV29-1 with TRBJ1-1, with D unclear. The receptor was derived from a woman between 50 and 59 years old with acute or convalescent COVID-19. Sequenced material: peripheral blood. The CDR3 bases are TGCAGCGGGGCGAACACTGAAGCTTTCTTT. This codes for CSGANTEAFF.